This T cell receptor (beta chain) was sequenced for a study of beta chain features in type 1 diabetes. With V trimmed by 4 bases and J by 0 bases, 0 bases remained unmatched. Germline lookup yields CDR1 SGHTA and CDR2 FQGNSA. CDR3 length: 15 residues. Regarding the study as a whole: Moderate but significant shortening of TCRB CDR3s was recorded in all four CD4+ subsets from Type 1 diabetes patients.

Reverse transcribing all isolated RNA meant expressed TCRB transcripts were sequenced. Using immunoSEQ multiplex PCR, the repertoire was profiled, and TCRdb retains in-frame clones only, with some absent. The profile shows 160,000 or so clones, about 9% of them singletons. The table lists this clone with a few counts. Antigen specificity is unknown. This clonotype was sampled from a woman younger than 35 with type 1 diabetes. Sample: central memory CD4+ T cells from blood. The chain uses TRBV7-2 and TRBJ2-2; 9 positions agree with TRBD2. The CDR3 DNA is TGTGCCAGCAGCTCTAGCGGGGCGAACACCGGGGAGCTGTTTTTT. This sequence encodes CASSSSGANTGELFF.